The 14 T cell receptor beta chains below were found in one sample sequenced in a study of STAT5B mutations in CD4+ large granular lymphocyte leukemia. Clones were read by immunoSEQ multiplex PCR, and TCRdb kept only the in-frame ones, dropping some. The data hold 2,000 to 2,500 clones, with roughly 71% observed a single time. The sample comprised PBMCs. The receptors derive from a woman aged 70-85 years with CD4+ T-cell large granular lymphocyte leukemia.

CDR3 protein: CASSQDIPGGDNTEAFF. The CDR3 DNA is TGCGCCAGCAGCCAAGATATTCCAGGCGGGGATAACACTGAAGCTTTCTTT. This rearrangement joins TRBV4-1 to TRBJ1-1; D remains unclear. The germline V and J ends were trimmed by 0 bases and 2 bases, with 16 bases remaining between them. Germline CDR1 is MGHRA and CDR2 is YSYEKL. This CDR3 is built from 17 residues.

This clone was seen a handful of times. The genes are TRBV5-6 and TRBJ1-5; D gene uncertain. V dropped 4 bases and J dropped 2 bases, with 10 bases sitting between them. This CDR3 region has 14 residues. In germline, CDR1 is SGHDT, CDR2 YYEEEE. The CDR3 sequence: CASSGGSGNQPQHF. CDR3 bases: TGTGCCAGCAGCGGAGGATCGGGCAATCAGCCCCAGCATTTT.

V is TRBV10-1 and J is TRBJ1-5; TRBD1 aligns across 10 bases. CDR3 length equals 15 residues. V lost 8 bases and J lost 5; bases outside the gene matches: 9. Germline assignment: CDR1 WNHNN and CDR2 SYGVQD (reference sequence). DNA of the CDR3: TGCGCCAGCGGCGCCGGGACAGGGGCGGATCAGCCCCAGCATTTT. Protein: CASGAGTGADQPQHF.

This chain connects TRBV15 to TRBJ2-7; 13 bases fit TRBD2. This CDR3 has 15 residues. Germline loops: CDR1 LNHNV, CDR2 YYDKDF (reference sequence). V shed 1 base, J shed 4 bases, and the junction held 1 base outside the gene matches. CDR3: CATSRGTSGRYEQYF. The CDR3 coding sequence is TGTGCCACCAGCAGAGGGACTAGCGGGAGATACGAGCAGTACTTC.

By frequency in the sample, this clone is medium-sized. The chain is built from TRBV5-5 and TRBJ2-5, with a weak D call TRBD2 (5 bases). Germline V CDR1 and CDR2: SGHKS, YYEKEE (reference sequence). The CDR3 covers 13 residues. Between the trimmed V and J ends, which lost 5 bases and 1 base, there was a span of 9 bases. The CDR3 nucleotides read TGTGCCAGCAGTCCGGACTTCCAAGAGACCCAGTACTTC. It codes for CASSPDFQETQYF.

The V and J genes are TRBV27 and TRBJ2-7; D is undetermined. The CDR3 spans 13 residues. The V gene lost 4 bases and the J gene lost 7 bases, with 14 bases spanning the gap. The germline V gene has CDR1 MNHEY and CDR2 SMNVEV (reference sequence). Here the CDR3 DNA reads TGTGCCAGCAGTTCTCCGCCATCATGGGAGCAGTACTTC. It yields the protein CASSSPPSWEQYF.

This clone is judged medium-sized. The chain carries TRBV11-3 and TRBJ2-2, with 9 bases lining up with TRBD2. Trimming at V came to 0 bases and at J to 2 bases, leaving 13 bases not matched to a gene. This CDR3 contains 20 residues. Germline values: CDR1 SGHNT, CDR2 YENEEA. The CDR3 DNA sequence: TGTGCCAGCAGCTTAGATGGGTGGCTAGCGGGACCGTCAAACACCGGGGAGCTGTTTTTT. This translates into CASSLDGWLAGPSNTGELFF.

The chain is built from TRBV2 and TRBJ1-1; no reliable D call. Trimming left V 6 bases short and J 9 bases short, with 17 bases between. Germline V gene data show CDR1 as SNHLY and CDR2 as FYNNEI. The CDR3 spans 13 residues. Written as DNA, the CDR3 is TGTGCCAGCAGGGTCAGCGAGAGAAAAAAAGCTTTCTTT. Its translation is CASRVSERKKAFF.

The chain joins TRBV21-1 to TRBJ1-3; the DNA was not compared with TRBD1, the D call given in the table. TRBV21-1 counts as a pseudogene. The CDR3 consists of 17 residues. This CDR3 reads CASSTYRDRVPGNTIYF. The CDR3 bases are TGTGCCAGCAGCACATACCGGGACAGGGTCCCTGGAAACACCATATATTTT.

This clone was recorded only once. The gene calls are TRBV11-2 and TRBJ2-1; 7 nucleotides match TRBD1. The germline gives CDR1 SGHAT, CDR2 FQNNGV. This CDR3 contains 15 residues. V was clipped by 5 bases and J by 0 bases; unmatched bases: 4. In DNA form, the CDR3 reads TGTGCCAGCAGCCCCTGGACAGGCTCCTACAATGAGCAGTTCTTC. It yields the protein CASSPWTGSYNEQFF. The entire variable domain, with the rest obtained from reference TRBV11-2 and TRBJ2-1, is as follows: EAGVAQSPRYKIIEKRQSVAFWCNPISGHATLYWYQQILGQGPKLLIQFQNNGVVDDSQLPKDRFSAERLKGVDSTLKIQPAKLEDSAVYLCASSPWTGSYNEQFFGPGTRLTVL.

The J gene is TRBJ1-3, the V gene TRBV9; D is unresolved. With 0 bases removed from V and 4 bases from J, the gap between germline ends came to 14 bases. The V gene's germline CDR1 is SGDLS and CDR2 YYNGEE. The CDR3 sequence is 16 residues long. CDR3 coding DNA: TGTGCCAGCAGCGTAGAAGGGAAGGCATACGGAAACACCATATATTTT. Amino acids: CASSVEGKAYGNTIYF.

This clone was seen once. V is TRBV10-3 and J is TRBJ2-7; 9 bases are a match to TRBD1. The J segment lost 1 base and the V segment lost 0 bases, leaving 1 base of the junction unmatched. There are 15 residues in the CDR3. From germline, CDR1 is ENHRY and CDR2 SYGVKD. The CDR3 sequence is CAISESGTGSYEQYF. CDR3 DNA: TGTGCCATCAGTGAGTCAGGGACAGGGTCCTACGAGCAGTACTTC.

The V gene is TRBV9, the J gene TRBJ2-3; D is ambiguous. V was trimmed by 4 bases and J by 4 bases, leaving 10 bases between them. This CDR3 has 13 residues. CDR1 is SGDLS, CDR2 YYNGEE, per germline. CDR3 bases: TGTGCCAGCAGCCCTCAGGTCGCAGATACGCAGTATTTT. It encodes CASSPQVADTQYF.

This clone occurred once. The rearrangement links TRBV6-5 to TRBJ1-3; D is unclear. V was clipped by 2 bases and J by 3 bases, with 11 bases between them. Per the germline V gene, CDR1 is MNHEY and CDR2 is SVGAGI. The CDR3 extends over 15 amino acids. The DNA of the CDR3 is TGTGCCAGCAGTTACCGGGCCCTGGATGGAAACACCATATATTTT. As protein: CASSYRALDGNTIYF.